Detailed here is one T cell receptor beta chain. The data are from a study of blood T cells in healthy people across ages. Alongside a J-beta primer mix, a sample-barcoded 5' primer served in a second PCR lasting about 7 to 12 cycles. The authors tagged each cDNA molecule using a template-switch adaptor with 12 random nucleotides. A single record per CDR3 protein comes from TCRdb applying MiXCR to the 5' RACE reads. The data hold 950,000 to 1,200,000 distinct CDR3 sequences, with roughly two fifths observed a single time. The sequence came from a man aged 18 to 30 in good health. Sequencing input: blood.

In nucleotides, the CDR3 is TGTGCCACCAGCAGCCCTGGGGTGACACTCTCTGGCTACACCTTC. This encodes CATSSPGVTLSGYTF. This rearrangement joins TRBV15 to TRBJ1-2; D ambiguous. The V end was cut by 3 bases, the J end by 7 bases, with 18 bases between. This CDR3 contains 15 residues. CDR1 is LNHNV and CDR2 is YYDKDF in the germline V gene (reference sequence).